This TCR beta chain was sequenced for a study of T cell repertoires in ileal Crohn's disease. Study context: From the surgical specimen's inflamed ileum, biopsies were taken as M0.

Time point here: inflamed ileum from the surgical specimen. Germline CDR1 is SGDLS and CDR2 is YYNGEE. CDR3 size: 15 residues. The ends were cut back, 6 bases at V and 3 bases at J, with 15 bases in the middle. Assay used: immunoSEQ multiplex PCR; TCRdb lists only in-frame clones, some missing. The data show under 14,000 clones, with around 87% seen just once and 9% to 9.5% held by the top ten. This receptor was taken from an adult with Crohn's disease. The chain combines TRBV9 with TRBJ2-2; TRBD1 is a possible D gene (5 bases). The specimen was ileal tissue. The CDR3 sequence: CASKKGQIHTGELFF. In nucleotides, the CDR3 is TGTGCCAGCAAAAAGGGGCAAATCCACACCGGGGAGCTGTTTTTT.